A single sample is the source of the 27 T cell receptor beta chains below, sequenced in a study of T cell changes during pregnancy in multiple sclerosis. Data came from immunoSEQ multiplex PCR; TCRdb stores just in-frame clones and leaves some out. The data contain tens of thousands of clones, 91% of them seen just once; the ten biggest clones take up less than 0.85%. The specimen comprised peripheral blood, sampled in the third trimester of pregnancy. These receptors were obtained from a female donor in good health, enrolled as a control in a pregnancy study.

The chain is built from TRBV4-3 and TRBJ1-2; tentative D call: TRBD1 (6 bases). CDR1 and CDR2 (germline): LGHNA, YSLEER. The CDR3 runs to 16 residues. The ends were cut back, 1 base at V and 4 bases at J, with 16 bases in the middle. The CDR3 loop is CASSQGRSGGGYGYTF. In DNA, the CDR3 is TGCGCCAGCAGCCAAGGTCGTTCGGGAGGGGGCTATGGCTACACCTTC.

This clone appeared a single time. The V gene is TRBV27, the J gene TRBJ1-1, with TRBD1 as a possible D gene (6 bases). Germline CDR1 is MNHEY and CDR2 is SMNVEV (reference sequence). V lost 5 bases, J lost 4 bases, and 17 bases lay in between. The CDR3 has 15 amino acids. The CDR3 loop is CASSPLETGVTEAFF. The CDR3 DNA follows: TGTGCCAGCAGTCCCCTGGAGACAGGCGTCACTGAAGCTTTCTTT.

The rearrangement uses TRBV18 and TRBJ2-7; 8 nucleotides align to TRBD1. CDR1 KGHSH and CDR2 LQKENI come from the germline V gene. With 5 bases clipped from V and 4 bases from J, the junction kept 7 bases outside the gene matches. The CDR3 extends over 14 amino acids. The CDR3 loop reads CASSLGTGEYEQYF. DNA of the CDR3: TGTGCCAGCTCATTAGGGACAGGCGAATACGAGCAGTACTTC. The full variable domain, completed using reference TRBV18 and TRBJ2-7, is NAGVMQNPRHLVRRRGQEARLRCSPMKGHSHVYWYRQLPEEGLKFMVYLQKENIIDESGMPKERFSAEFPKEGPSILRIQQVVRGDSAAYFCASSLGTGEYEQYFGPGTRLTVT.

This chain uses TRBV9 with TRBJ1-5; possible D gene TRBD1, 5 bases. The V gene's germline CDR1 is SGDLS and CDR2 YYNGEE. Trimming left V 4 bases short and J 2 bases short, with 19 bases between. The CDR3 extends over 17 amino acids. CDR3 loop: CASSSHPGGGGNQPQHF. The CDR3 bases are TGTGCCAGCAGCTCGCACCCTGGGGGGGGTGGCAATCAGCCCCAGCATTTT. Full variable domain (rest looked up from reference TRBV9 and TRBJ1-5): DSGVTQTPKHLITATGQRVTLRCSPRSGDLSVYWYQQSLDQGLQFLIQYYNGEERAKGNILERFSAQQFPDLHSELNLSSLELGDSALYFCASSSHPGGGGNQPQHFGDGTRLSIL.

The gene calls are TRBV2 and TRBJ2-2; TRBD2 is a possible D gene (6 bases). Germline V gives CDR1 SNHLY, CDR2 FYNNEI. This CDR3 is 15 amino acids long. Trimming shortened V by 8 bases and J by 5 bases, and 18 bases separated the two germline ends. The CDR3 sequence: CASFRTGDDTGELFF. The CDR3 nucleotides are TGTGCCAGCTTTCGGACGGGGGATGATACCGGGGAGCTGTTTTTT.

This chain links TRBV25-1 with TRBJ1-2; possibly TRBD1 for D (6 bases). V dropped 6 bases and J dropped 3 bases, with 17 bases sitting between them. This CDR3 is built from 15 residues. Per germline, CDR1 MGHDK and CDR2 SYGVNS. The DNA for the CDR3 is TGTGCCAGCAGGGCCCATGGGGGGGCAGACTATGGCTACACCTTC. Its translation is CASRAHGGADYGYTF.

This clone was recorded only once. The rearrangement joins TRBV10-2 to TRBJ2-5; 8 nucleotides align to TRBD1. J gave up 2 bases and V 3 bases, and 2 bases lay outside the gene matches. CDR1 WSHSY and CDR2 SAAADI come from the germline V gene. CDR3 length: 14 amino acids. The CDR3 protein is CASSEQGVQETQYF. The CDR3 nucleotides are TGCGCCAGCAGTGAACAGGGGGTTCAAGAGACCCAGTACTTC.

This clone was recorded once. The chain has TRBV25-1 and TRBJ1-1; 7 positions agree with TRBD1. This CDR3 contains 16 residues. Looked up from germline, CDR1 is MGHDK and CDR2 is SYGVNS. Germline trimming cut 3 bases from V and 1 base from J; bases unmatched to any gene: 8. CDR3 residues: CASSELRDSQNTEAFF. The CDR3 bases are TGTGCCAGCAGTGAGCTCCGGGACAGCCAGAACACTGAAGCTTTCTTT.

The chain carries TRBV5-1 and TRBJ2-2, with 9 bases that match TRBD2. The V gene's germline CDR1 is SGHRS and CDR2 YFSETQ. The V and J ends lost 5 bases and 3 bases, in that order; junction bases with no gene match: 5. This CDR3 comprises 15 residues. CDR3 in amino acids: CASSRTSVDTGELFF. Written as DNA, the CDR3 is TGCGCCAGCAGTAGGACTAGCGTGGACACCGGGGAGCTGTTTTTT.

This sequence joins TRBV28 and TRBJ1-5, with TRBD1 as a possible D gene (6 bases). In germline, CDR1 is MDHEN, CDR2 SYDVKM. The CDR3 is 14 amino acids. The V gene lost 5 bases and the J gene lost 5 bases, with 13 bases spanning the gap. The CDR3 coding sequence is TGTGCCAGCAGTCCCACGACAGGACATCAGCCCCAGCATTTT. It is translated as CASSPTTGHQPQHF.

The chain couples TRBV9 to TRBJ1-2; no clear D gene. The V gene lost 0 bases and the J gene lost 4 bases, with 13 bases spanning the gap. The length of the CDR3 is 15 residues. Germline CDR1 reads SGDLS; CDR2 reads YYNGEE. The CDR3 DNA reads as TGTGCCAGCAGCGTAGGAGGAGGATCGACCTATGGCTACACCTTC. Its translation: CASSVGGGSTYGYTF.

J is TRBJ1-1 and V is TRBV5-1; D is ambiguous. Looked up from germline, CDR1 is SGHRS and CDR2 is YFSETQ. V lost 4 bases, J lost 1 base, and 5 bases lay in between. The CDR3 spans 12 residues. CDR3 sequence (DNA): TGCGCCAGCAGCGTACAGAACACTGAAGCTTTCTTT. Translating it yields CASSVQNTEAFF. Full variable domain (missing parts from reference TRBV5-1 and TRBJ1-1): KAGVTQTPRYLIKTRGQQVTLSCSPISGHRSVSWYQQTPGQGLQFLFEYFSETQRNKGNFPGRFSGRQFSNSRSEMNVSTLELGDSALYLCASSVQNTEAFFGQGTRLTVV.

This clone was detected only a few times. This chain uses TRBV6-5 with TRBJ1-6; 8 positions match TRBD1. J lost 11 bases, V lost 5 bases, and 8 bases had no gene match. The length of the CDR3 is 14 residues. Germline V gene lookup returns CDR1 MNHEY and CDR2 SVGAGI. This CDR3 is CASSQDRALAPLHF. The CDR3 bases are TGTGCCAGCAGTCAGGACAGGGCCCTCGCACCCCTCCACTTT.

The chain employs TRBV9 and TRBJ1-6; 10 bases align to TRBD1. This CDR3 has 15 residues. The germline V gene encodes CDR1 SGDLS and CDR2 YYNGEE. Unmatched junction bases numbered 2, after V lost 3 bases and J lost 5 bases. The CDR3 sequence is CASSGTGGNNSPLHF. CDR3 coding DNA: TGTGCCAGCAGCGGGACAGGGGGAAATAATTCACCCCTCCACTTT.

CDR3 DNA sequence: TGCGCCAGCAGCCGGGGACAGGGGATCGAGCAGTACTTC. The encoded protein is CASSRGQGIEQYF. V gene TRBV5-1 combines with J gene TRBJ2-7, with 10 positions matching TRBD1. The CDR3 covers 13 residues. Unmatched junction bases numbered 4, after V lost 4 bases and J lost 6 bases. The germline CDR1 and CDR2 sequences are SGHRS and YFSETQ.

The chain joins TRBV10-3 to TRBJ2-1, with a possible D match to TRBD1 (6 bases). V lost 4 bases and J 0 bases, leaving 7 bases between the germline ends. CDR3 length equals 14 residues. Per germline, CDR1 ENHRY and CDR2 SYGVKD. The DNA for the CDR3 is TGTGCCATCAGTGCAGGGGTCTCCTACAATGAGCAGTTCTTC. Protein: CAISAGVSYNEQFF.

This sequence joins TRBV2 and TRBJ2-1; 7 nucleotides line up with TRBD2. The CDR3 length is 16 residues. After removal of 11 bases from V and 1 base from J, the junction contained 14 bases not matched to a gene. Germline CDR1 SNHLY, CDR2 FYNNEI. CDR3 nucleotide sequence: TGTGCCGGGGAAGGGCCTAGCGGTCAATCCTACAATGAGCAGTTCTTC. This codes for CAGEGPSGQSYNEQFF.

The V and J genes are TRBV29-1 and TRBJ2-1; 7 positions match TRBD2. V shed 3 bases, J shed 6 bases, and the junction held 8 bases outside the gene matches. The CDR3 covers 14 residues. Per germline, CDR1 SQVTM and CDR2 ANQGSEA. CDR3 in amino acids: CSVDGSGGSNEQFF. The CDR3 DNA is TGCAGCGTTGACGGGTCAGGCGGGAGCAATGAGCAGTTCTTC.

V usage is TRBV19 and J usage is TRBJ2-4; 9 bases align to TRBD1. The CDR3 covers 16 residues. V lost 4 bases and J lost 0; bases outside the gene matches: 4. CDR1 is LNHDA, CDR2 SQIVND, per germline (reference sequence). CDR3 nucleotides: TGTGCCAGTAGTAGGGGACAGGGTCTAGCCAAAAACATTCAGTACTTC. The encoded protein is CASSRGQGLAKNIQYF.

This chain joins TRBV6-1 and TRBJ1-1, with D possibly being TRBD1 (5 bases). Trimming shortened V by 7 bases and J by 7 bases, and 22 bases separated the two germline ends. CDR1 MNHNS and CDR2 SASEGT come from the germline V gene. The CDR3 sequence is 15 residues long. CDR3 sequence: CASTSEGRGRDEAFF. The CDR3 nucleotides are TGTGCCAGCACCTCCGAGGGGCGGGGACGGGATGAAGCTTTCTTT.

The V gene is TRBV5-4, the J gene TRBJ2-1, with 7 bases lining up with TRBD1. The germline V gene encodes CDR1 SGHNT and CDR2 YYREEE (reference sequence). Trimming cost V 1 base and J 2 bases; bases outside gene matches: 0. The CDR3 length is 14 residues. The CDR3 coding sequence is TGTGCCAGCAGCTTGACAGGGGCCTACAATGAGCAGTTCTTC. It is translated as CASSLTGAYNEQFF.

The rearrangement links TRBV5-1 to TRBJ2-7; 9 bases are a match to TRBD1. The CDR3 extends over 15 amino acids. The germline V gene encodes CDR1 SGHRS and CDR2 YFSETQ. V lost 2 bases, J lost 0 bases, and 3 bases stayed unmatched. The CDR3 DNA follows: TGCGCCAGCAGCTTCCCGACAGGGGGCTCCTACGAGCAGTACTTC. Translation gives CASSFPTGGSYEQYF. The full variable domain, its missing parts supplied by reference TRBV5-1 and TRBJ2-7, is KAGVTQTPRYLIKTRGQQVTLSCSPISGHRSVSWYQQTPGQGLQFLFEYFSETQRNKGNFPGRFSGRQFSNSRSEMNVSTLELGDSALYLCASSFPTGGSYEQYFGPGTRLTVT.

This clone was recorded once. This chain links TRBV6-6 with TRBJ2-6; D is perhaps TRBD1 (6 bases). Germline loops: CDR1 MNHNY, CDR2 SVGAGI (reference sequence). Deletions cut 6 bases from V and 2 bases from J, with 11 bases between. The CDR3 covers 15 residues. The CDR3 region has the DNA TGTGCCAGCAGCCCGGACAGAACTGGGGCCAACGTCCTGACTTTC. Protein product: CASSPDRTGANVLTF.

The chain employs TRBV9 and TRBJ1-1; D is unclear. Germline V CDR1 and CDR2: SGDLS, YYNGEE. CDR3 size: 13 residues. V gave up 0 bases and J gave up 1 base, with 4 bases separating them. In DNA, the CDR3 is TGTGCCAGCAGCGTAGGGCCGAACACTGAAGCTTTCTTT. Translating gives CASSVGPNTEAFF.

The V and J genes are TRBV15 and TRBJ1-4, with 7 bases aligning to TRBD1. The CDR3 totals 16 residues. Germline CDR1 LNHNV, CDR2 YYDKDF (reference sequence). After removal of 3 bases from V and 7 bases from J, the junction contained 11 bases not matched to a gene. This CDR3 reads CATSRDQDRAIEKLFF. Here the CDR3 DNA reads TGTGCCACCAGCAGGGACCAAGACAGGGCCATTGAAAAACTGTTTTTT. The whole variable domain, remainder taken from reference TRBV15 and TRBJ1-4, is DAMVIQNPRYQVTQFGKPVTLSCSQTLNHNVMYWYQQKSSQAPKLLFHYYDKDFNNEADTPDNFQSRRPNTSFCFLDIRSPGLGDTAMYLCATSRDQDRAIEKLFFGSGTQLSVL.

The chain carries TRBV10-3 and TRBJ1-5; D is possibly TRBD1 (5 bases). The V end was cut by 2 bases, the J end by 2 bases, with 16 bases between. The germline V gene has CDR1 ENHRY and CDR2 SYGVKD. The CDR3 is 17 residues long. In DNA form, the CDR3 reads TGTGCCATCAGTGAGCGGAAGCAGGGCCTCGGCAATCAGCCCCAGCATTTT. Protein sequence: CAISERKQGLGNQPQHF.

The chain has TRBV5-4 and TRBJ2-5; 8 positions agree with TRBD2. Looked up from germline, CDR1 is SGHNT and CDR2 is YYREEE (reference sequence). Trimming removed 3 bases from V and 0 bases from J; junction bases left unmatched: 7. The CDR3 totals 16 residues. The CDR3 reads CASSSPRGANQETQYF. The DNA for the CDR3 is TGTGCCAGCAGCTCCCCGCGGGGGGCAAACCAAGAGACCCAGTACTTC.